These 18 T cell receptor beta chains share one sample of origin, sequenced in a study of CD8+CD57+ T cells in acquired aplastic anemia (dated 2018 in TCRdb). Instrument on record: Illumina HiSeq 2000. Genomic DNA was used as template for profiling of TCR beta VDJ combinations and CDR3 sequences. TCRdb passed the public sequencing reads through fastp at Q25 and MiXCR, retaining productive beta sequences. Each CDR3 protein gets just one entry, which takes the most common genes and DNA from the rows behind it. The sample table records roughly 80,000 distinct CDR3 sequences; under 50% of these occur just once. 60% to 75% of the sample belongs to the ten largest clones. Input material: sorted CD4+, CD8+, or CD8+CD57+ T cells (not recorded which) from PBMCs. All receptors derive from a human donor in good health, serving as a control.

V is TRBV29-1 and J is TRBJ1-1; D is perhaps TRBD1 (6 bases). V gave up 7 bases and J gave up 9 bases, with 15 bases separating them. The CDR3 spans 11 residues. Germline loops: CDR1 SQVTM, CDR2 ANQGSEA. CDR3 in DNA: TGCAGCGCCCAGGGCGGGGGGCAAGCTTTCTTT. This sequence encodes CSAQGGGQAFF.

The J gene is TRBJ1-2, the V gene TRBV29-1; D remains ambiguous. The length of the CDR3 is 14 residues. Per the germline V gene, CDR1 is SQVTM and CDR2 is ANQGSEA. The V end was cut by 0 bases, the J end by 3 bases, with 11 bases between. The CDR3 DNA is TGCAGCGTTGAAGATCGATTGGGATACTATGGCTACACCTTC. As protein: CSVEDRLGYYGYTF.

The chain couples TRBV7-9 to TRBJ1-1; 7 nucleotides match TRBD1. J gave up 0 bases and V 6 bases, and 4 bases lay outside the gene matches. This CDR3 is 14 amino acids long. In germline, CDR1 is SEHNR, CDR2 FQNEAQ (reference sequence). The CDR3: CASRQGQVNTEAFF. The CDR3 nucleotides read TGTGCCAGCAGACAAGGACAGGTGAACACTGAAGCTTTCTTT.

V and J are TRBV4-1 and TRBJ2-7; 7 bases are a match to TRBD1. The germline gives CDR1 MGHRA, CDR2 YSYEKL. V was clipped by 1 base and J by 3 bases; unmatched bases: 3. The CDR3 is 14 amino acids. The CDR3 loop reads CASSQGTGVYEQYF. For the CDR3, the DNA is TGCGCCAGCAGCCAAGGGACAGGTGTCTACGAGCAGTACTTC.

V is TRBV19 and J is TRBJ2-1, with D hard to call. With 7 bases removed from V and 5 bases from J, the gap between germline ends came to 12 bases. This CDR3 region has 13 residues. Per germline, CDR1 LNHDA and CDR2 SQIVND (reference sequence). The CDR3 region is CASTPALHNEQFF. The CDR3 coding sequence is TGTGCCAGTACCCCAGCCCTCCACAATGAGCAGTTCTTC.

In this sample, this clonotype turned up many times. This chain connects TRBV27 to TRBJ2-3; 9 bases match TRBD1. CDR1 is MNHEY, CDR2 SMNVEV, per germline (reference sequence). The J segment lost 3 bases and the V segment lost 5 bases, leaving 6 bases of the junction unmatched. This CDR3 spans 15 amino acids. The CDR3 loop reads CASSPGQGLTDTQYF. The CDR3 DNA sequence: TGTGCCAGCAGTCCCGGACAGGGGTTGACAGATACGCAGTATTTT.

This clonotype was found once. Its ends do not fully match the called genes, so a read error is possible. The V gene is TRBV5-1, the J gene TRBJ1-6; TRBD1 is a possible D gene (6 bases). The germline V gene has CDR1 SGHRS and CDR2 YFSETQ. The CDR3 extends over 14 amino acids. CDR3: CASSESQGQSPPHF. Here the CDR3 DNA reads TGCGCCAGCAGCGAAAGTCAGGGACAATCACCCCCCCACTTT.

This clonotype was recorded at least ten times. J is TRBJ1-2 and V is TRBV12-3 or TRBV12-4; possible D gene TRBD1, 5 bases. The V gene lost 5 bases and the J gene lost 8 bases, with 9 bases spanning the gap. This CDR3 is 11 amino acids long. The DNA of the CDR3 is TGTGCCAGCAGTGTAGGGGAGGGCTACACCTTC. Protein: CASSVGEGYTF.

At least ten counts were recorded for this clonotype. The chain links TRBV7-9 to TRBJ2-5, with 12 bases identical to TRBD2. The CDR3 has 15 amino acids. The V gene end was trimmed by 4 bases and the J gene end by 4 bases; junction bases not matched to a gene: 4. CDR1 SEHNR and CDR2 FQNEAQ come from the germline V gene (reference sequence). CDR3 sequence (DNA): TGTGCCAGCAGCTCCCTAGCGGGAGGGGTAGAGACCCAGTACTTC. Protein: CASSSLAGGVETQYF.

The genes are TRBV7-8 and TRBJ2-3, with 8 nucleotides matching TRBD2. The V segment lost 1 base and the J segment 5 bases; nucleotides outside the gene matches: 2. Germline CDR1 SGHVS, CDR2 FQNEAQ. The CDR3 runs to 14 residues. CDR3 residues: CASSLGGGLDTQYF. CDR3 DNA: TGTGCCAGCAGCTTAGGCGGGGGGCTAGATACGCAGTATTTT.

This clonotype was seen at least ten times. This chain uses TRBV12-3 or TRBV12-4 with TRBJ2-7; TRBD2 matches at 8 bases. The junction had 9 bases not matched to a gene; V was cut back by 6 bases and J by 5 bases. The CDR3 consists of 14 residues. The DNA for the CDR3 is TGTGCCAGCAGCTGGCCGGGACTAGACCACGAGCAGTACTTC. It specifies CASSWPGLDHEQYF.

Many counts were recorded for this clonotype. V gene TRBV6-5 combines with J gene TRBJ2-7; no definite D call. Trimming left V 1 base short and J 2 bases short, with 15 bases between. CDR3 size: 16 residues. Germline values: CDR1 MNHEY, CDR2 SVGAGI. The DNA of the CDR3 is TGTGCCAGCAGTTACTGGTCGAGAACCGGAGCCTACGAGCAGTACTTC. As protein: CASSYWSRTGAYEQYF.

This clonotype occurred many times. This chain links TRBV2 with TRBJ1-2, with D possibly TRBD1 on 5 matching bases. This CDR3 is 15 amino acids long. V gave up 1 base and J gave up 6 bases, with 15 bases separating them. From germline, CDR1 is SNHLY and CDR2 FYNNEI. The CDR3, as DNA: TGTGCCAGCAGTGAAGAGTCTGGGGCGGAGGATGGCTACACCTTC. Residues: CASSEESGAEDGYTF. Supplemented by reference TRBV2 and TRBJ1-2, the full variable domain reads EPEVTQTPSHQVTQMGQEVILRCVPISNHLYFYWYRQILGQKVEFLVSFYNNEISEKSEIFDDQFSVERPDGSNFTLKIRSTKLEDSAMYFCASSEESGAEDGYTFGSGTRLTVV.

This clonotype was seen ten or more times. The V and J genes are TRBV15 and TRBJ1-1; D unclear. The germline V gene encodes CDR1 LNHNV and CDR2 YYDKDF (reference sequence). The CDR3 runs 13 residues. The ends were cut back, 0 bases at V and 1 base at J, with 3 bases in the middle. CDR3 sequence: CATSREGNTEAFF. As DNA, the CDR3 is TGTGCCACCAGCAGAGAGGGGAACACTGAAGCTTTCTTT.

This clonotype showed up many times. A junction boundary mismatches the germline segment, possibly from a read error. Written as DNA, the CDR3 is TGCAGTGCTAGTGGTAGGGATGAGGACATGAGCTACATCTTC. Its translation: CSASGRDEDMSYIF. V and J are TRBV20-1 and TRBJ1-2; D is perhaps TRBD1 (5 bases). The germline gives CDR1 DFQATT, CDR2 SNEGSKA (reference sequence). CDR3 length: 14 amino acids.

The table lists this clonotype with many counts. The gene calls are TRBV5-5 and TRBJ2-7; D is perhaps TRBD1 (5 bases). The CDR3 is made up of 14 amino acids. The germline CDR1 and CDR2 sequences are SGHKS and YYEKEE (reference sequence). Trimming removed 3 bases at V and 7 bases at J, with 17 bases between. The CDR3 coding sequence is TGTGCCAGCAGCTCCCCAGGGTTTGCCGCGGAGCAGTACTTC. This gives the protein CASSSPGFAAEQYF.

This clonotype occurred a few times. CDR3 in amino acids: CASSLGGSGEKLFF. Here the CDR3 DNA reads TGTGCCAGCAGTTTAGGGGGATCGGGCGAAAAACTGTTTTTT. This chain joins TRBV12-3 or TRBV12-4 and TRBJ1-4; D unresolved. Between the trimmed V and J ends, which lost 1 base and 8 bases, there was a span of 11 bases. The CDR3 totals 14 residues.

In regard to this clonotype: A much larger clone differs from this one at a single base, so this may be a read error. The gene calls are TRBV4-1 and TRBJ1-6; 7 bases are a match to TRBD1. The CDR3 sequence is 15 residues long. The germline CDR1 and CDR2 sequences are MGHRA and YSYEKL. CDR3 DNA: TGCGCCAGCATTCCACGACAGGGATATAATTCACCCCTCTACTTT. Amino acid sequence: CASIPRQGYNSPLYF.